The subject of this entry is one TCR beta chain. In the source study's methods: Amplification of reference gene primers provided the estimated nucleated cell counts. TCRdb's copy holds only in-frame clones and misses some; the assay was immunoSEQ multiplex PCR. That table is the source of V, J and clone size, and D and trimming were worked out from the DNA. The sample consists of roughly 280,000 clones, around 87% of them appearing once. Per the germline V gene, CDR1 is SNHLY and CDR2 is FYNNEI. V was shortened by 8 bases and J by 0 bases, with 16 bases between the two germline ends. This CDR3 region has 15 residues. The data derive from a study of blood T cell repertoires in COVID-19. The overall study: Whether acute or convalescent, the COVID-19 samples came from the United States, Italy and Spain. PBMCs, B-cell-depleted T cells, or T cells provided the cDNA or gDNA that made up the material.

This TCR derives from a woman between 45 and 60 years old who had recovered from COVID-19. Specimen: peripheral blood. The rearrangement links TRBV2 to TRBJ1-1; a possible D gene is TRBD1 (6 bases). The CDR3 DNA sequence: TGTGCCAGCGGGGAACAGGGTATTATGAACACTGAAGCTTTCTTT. The encoded protein is CASGEQGIMNTEAFF.